The following is a TCR beta chain sequence with its context. This record belongs to a study of patients and donors after allogeneic stem cell transplantation. Germline values: CDR1 DFQATT, CDR2 SNEGSKA (reference sequence). V was pared by 0 bases and J by 11 bases, with 14 bases between. The CDR3 has 13 amino acids. TCRdb re-called the RT-PCR reads through MiXCR, storing one row per CDR3 protein. The sample holds around 170,000 distinct CDR3 sequences; roughly 22% are singletons and the top ten take about 25%. The chain has TRBV20-1 and TRBJ2-1, with D tentatively TRBD2 (6 bases). The sequenced material came from blood, either unsorted or a sorted T cell fraction (not recorded which). The TCR was taken from a human donor who was either an allogeneic HSCT recipient or a stem cell or donor lymphocyte infusion donor (not recorded which). It is not recorded whose cells these are; they may come from a transplant donor. CDR3 sequence (DNA): TGCAGTGCTAGAGAGGCGGGAAGAATTCAGCAGTTCTTC. Its translation is CSAREAGRIQQFF.